The clone carrying this T cell receptor beta chain was seen at least ten times. Orbital computed tomography, thyroid ultrasound, TRAb, serum thyroxine and clinical symptoms formed the basis of diagnosis. The data stem from a study of Graves' ophthalmopathy and Graves' hyperthyroidism. The study amplified TCR beta CDR3 regions using RNA transcripts. HTBI primers were employed in first-round RT-PCR, then a second-round multiplex PCR followed. TCRdb re-called the multiplex PCR reads through MiXCR, storing one row per CDR3 protein. The sample consists of around 400,000 distinct CDR3 sequences, about 18% of them appearing once. Germline lookup yields CDR1 ENHRY and CDR2 SYGVKD. Trimming took 8 bases from V and 5 from J, leaving 16 bases between them. This CDR3 is built from 14 residues.

The sample taken for sequencing was peripheral blood. This receptor was taken from a woman aged 18-29 years with Graves' ophthalmopathy. This chain joins TRBV10-3 and TRBJ1-5; possible D gene TRBD1, 5 bases. The CDR3 protein is CAIAARGDDQPQHF. CDR3 DNA sequence: TGTGCCATCGCGGCCCGGGGGGATGATCAGCCCCAGCATTTT.